The 14 T cell receptor beta chains below all came from one sample that was sequenced in a study of T-cell reconstitution after alpha-beta-depleted transplantation in children. This sample's TCRbeta library carried unique molecular identifier barcodes. From the PCR reads, TCRdb called clonotypes with MiXCR, one entry per CDR3 protein. Counted here are a few hundred thousand distinct CDR3 sequences, approximately 11% occurring once; the ten biggest clones make up about 28%. The sample in question was PBMCs, obtained before TCRalphabeta/CD19-depleted stem cell transplant. These receptors came from a child younger than two with acute myeloid leukemia, due to receive a stem cell transplant.

This clonotype was recorded at least ten times. The chain recombines TRBV5-1 with TRBJ2-5; D unresolved. Germline CDR1 reads SGHRS; CDR2 reads YFSETQ. The CDR3 loop spans 14 amino acids. Deletions cut 0 bases from V and 2 bases from J, with 8 bases between. The CDR3 loop is CASSLAGWQETQYF. The CDR3 nucleotides read TGCGCCAGCAGCTTGGCCGGCTGGCAAGAGACCCAGTACTTC.

Worth noting for this clonotype: Just one base apart from a much larger clone, this may be a read error. The chain links TRBV10-2 to TRBJ2-1; D is perhaps TRBD1 (5 bases). V was clipped by 3 bases and J by 0 bases, with 12 bases between them. Germline values: CDR1 WSHSY, CDR2 SAAADI. The CDR3 length is 16 residues. The CDR3 sequence: CASSESRAISYNEQFF. The CDR3 coding sequence is TGCGCCAGCAGTGAATCCAGGGCGATCTCCTACAATGAGCAGTTCTTC.

This clonotype was detected many times. This chain links TRBV7-8 with TRBJ2-1, with TRBD2 identical over 8 bases. The junction had 19 bases not matched to a gene; V was cut back by 7 bases and J by 8 bases. The CDR3 totals 17 residues. Germline CDR1 and CDR2: SGHVS and FQNEAQ. CDR3 region: CASTLGSGRGLLDEQFF. The DNA for the CDR3 is TGTGCCAGCACCTTGGGCAGCGGGAGAGGTTTGCTAGATGAGCAGTTCTTC.

This clonotype was recorded many times. This chain connects TRBV20-1 to TRBJ2-7; the match to TRBD2 covers 7 bases. The ends lost 6 bases at V and 5 bases at J; junction bases unmatched: 16. Per the germline V gene, CDR1 is DFQATT and CDR2 is SNEGSKA (reference sequence). The CDR3 spans 15 residues. The CDR3 protein is CSALPSGVVPHEQYF. The DNA for the CDR3 is TGCAGTGCCCTGCCTAGCGGCGTTGTTCCCCACGAGCAGTACTTC.

This clonotype has only one observation. The gene calls are TRBV10-3 and TRBJ2-7; D is unclear. This CDR3 spans 14 amino acids. V was trimmed by 7 bases and J by 1 base, leaving 14 bases between them. From germline, CDR1 is ENHRY and CDR2 SYGVKD. The CDR3, as DNA: TGTGCCATCAACGCGACCTTGGGGTCCTACGAGCAGTACTTC. It yields the protein CAINATLGSYEQYF.

For this clonotype: With a much larger clone just one base away, this may be a read error. The chain has TRBV7-2 and TRBJ2-7, with 11 bases matching TRBD2. There are 14 residues in the CDR3. Germline CDR1 reads SGHTA; CDR2 reads FQGNSA. The junction had 10 bases not matched to a gene; V was cut back by 6 bases and J by 9 bases. The chain's CDR3 is CASRQGLADHGQYF. The CDR3 DNA reads as TGTGCCAGCAGACAGGGACTAGCGGATCACGGGCAGTACTTC.

This clonotype was recorded many times. DNA for the CDR3: TGTGCCAGCAGTTTCCTCGACAGAAATCAGCCCCAGCATTTT. Translation gives CASSFLDRNQPQHF. V is TRBV12-3 or TRBV12-4 and J is TRBJ1-5; maybe TRBD1 (5 bases). Trimming cost V 3 bases and J 4 bases, with 10 bases left between them. This CDR3 has 14 amino acids.

This clonotype was counted ten times or more. The chain couples TRBV28 to TRBJ2-7, with 7 bases fitting TRBD1. Looked up from germline, CDR1 is MDHEN and CDR2 is SYDVKM. Germline trimming cut 4 bases from V and 2 bases from J; bases unmatched to any gene: 5. CDR3 size: 14 residues. For the CDR3, the DNA is TGTGCCAGCAGTTGGGGACAGCGAACCTACGAGCAGTACTTC. Protein sequence: CASSWGQRTYEQYF. The complete variable domain, with remaining parts taken from reference TRBV28 and TRBJ2-7, reads DVKVTQSSRYLVKRTGEKVFLECVQDMDHENMFWYRQDPGLGLRLIYFSYDVKMKEKGDIPEGYSVSREKKERFSLILESASTNQTSMYLCASSWGQRTYEQYFGPGTRLTVT.

This clonotype was seen ten or more times. This chain links TRBV4-1 with TRBJ1-3; D call uncertain. Germline CDR1 and CDR2: MGHRA and YSYEKL. V lost 5 bases to trimming and J lost 8 bases, with 25 bases between them. CDR3 length equals 17 residues. In DNA form, the CDR3 reads TGCGCCAGCAGCTCTCCTCCACTAGCGGGAGTGGAGGACACCATATATTTT. Its translation is CASSSPPLAGVEDTIYF.

This clonotype was observed a single time. Because it lacks the conserved phenylalanine or tryptophan at the end, this CDR3 is likely a read error. This chain joins TRBV20-1 and TRBJ2-1; 12 bases agree with TRBD2. From germline, CDR1 is DFQATT and CDR2 SNEGSKA (reference sequence). CDR3 size: 18 residues. The CDR3 protein is CSARNLRTSGTSYDEQFL. CDR3 nucleotide sequence: TGCAGTGCTAGAAACCTCCGGACTAGCGGGACCTCCTACGATGAGCAGTTCTTA.

At least ten counts were recorded for this clonotype. This chain uses TRBV10-3 with TRBJ2-3; 9 bases align to TRBD2. The CDR3 is made up of 14 amino acids. Germline V lookup: CDR1 ENHRY, CDR2 SYGVKD. Trimming took 6 bases from V and 3 from J; bases not matched to a gene: 4. CDR3: CAISATSGTDTQYF. DNA for the CDR3: TGTGCCATCAGCGCGACTAGCGGAACAGATACGCAGTATTTT.

This clonotype came up many times. This chain links TRBV5-6 with TRBJ1-2; no firm D call. V was cut by 6 bases and J by 0 bases, with 12 bases left in between. CDR3 size: 14 residues. From germline, CDR1 is SGHDT and CDR2 YYEEEE. This chain's CDR3 is CASNPGPTNYGYTF. In DNA, the CDR3 is TGTGCCAGCAATCCCGGGCCCACTAACTATGGCTACACCTTC. The full variable domain, rest sourced from reference TRBV5-6 and TRBJ1-2, is DAGVTQSPTHLIKTRGQQVTLRCSPKSGHDTVSWYQQALGQGPQFIFQYYEEEERQRGNFPDRFSGHQFPNYSSELNVNALLLGDSALYLCASNPGPTNYGYTFGSGTRLTVV.

This clonotype has a count of ten or more. This chain uses TRBV28 with TRBJ2-7; 9 bases are shared with TRBD1. V lost 6 bases to trimming and J lost 3 bases; unmatched junction nucleotides: 9. Germline V gives CDR1 MDHEN, CDR2 SYDVKM. This CDR3 contains 15 residues. This CDR3 is CASSSRDREYYEQYF. CDR3 DNA: TGTGCCAGCAGCAGCCGGGACAGGGAATACTACGAGCAGTACTTC.

There are many counts of this clonotype. CDR3: CSVWGLLNTEAFF. DNA for the CDR3: TGCAGCGTTTGGGGTTTATTGAACACTGAAGCTTTCTTT. This sequence joins TRBV29-1 and TRBJ1-1; D is uncertain. The CDR3 is made up of 13 amino acids. The V gene's germline CDR1 is SQVTM and CDR2 ANQGSEA. The V gene lost 5 bases and the J gene lost 0 bases, with 10 bases spanning the gap.